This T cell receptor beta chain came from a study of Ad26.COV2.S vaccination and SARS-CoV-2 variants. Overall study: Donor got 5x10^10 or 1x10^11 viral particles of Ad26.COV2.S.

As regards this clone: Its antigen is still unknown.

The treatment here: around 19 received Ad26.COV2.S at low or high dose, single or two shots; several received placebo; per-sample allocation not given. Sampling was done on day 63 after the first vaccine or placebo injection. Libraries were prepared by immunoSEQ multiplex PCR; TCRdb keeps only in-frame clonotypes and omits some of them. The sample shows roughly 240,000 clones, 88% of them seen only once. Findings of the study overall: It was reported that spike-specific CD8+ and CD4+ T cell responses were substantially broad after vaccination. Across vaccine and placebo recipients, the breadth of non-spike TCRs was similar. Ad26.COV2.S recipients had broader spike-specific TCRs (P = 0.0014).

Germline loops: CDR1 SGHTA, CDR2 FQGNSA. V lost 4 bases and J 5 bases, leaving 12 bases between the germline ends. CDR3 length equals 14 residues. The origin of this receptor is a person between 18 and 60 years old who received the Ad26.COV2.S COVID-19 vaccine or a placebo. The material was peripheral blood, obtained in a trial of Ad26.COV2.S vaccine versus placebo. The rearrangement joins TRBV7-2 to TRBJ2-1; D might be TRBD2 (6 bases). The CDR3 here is CASSSLTSNNEQFF. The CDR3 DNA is TGTGCCAGCAGCTCCTTGACTAGTAACAATGAGCAGTTCTTC.